This TCR beta chain was recovered during a study of OX40 agonist ivuxolimab in advanced cancers. Turning to the overall study: Ivuxolimab was a fully human IgG2 agonistic monoclonal antibody targeting the costimulatory receptor OX40 (CD134). Intravenous ivuxolimab was administered to patients every 2 weeks at six dose levels: 0.01, 0.1, 0.3, 1.5, 3 and 10 mg/kg. Among the 50 to 55 dose-escalation patients, 19 had hepatocellular carcinoma, roughly 15 melanoma, 9 renal cell carcinoma and 9 head and neck cancer. The dose-escalation cohort was around 84% male with a mean age of around 62 years, ranging from roughly 20 to 80. Patients were allowed to have had prior anti-PD-1, anti-PD-L1 or anti-CTLA-4 therapy, and around two fifths of the dose-escalation patients had been treated with checkpoint inhibitors. Partial responses were achieved by three dose-escalation patients, of whom one had hepatocellular carcinoma and two had cutaneous melanoma. Peripheral TCRbeta sequencing aimed to test whether ivuxolimab altered TCR sequence diversity and caused clonal T-cell expansion. The paper reports the monotherapy dose-escalation portion (N = 52 patients) of the phase I ivuxolimab trial.

For sequencing of the TCRbeta CDR3 region, genomic DNA was extracted from the sorted cells. The immunoSEQ Assay was used to sequence the TCRbeta CDR3 regions. Imported from immuneACCESS, the table was reduced by TCRdb to in-frame sequences with V and J called. These copies leave out some clones; in studies compared against another copy, an unresolved V gene accounts for under half, and the cause of the remainder is not known. For this sample the table gives about 76,000 clones, of which approximately 83% were detected only once. The ten most abundant clones make up less than 6.5% of the sample. Summary of the overall study and its limitations: Low levels of normalized T-cell clonal expansion were also shown by some nonresponding patients. In partial responders in the 0.1-3.0 mg/kg groups, normalized peripheral clonal expansion was found to be among the lowest, especially among CD8+ T cells. Which antigens the clonally expanded peripheral T cells were specific for was not determined. At doses of 0.1 to 3.0 mg/kg, clonal expansion of both CD4+ and CD8+ T cells in blood was seen between baseline and week 6. After ivuxolimab, expanded clones were on average more numerous among CD8+ T cells than among CD4+ T cells.

Details on this clone: The antigen it binds to is not known. Base qualities were left out, and no much larger clone turns up one base away.

Trimming at the junction amounts to 1 base on V and 11 bases on J, and the germline ends lie 23 bases apart. Via the germline V gene, CDR1 is SGHTA and CDR2 FQGNSA. Reading from cysteine to phenylalanine, the CDR3 counts 16 amino acids. Just the 48-base CDR3 DNA is kept, in frame starting at base 1. Patients with a history of autoimmune disease or receiving systemic immunosuppression were excluded from the trial. Peripheral blood for TCR sequencing was collected from all dose cohorts at baseline, on cycle 4 day 1, and on cycle 7 day 1. The samples were taken from a phase I, first-in-human, multicenter, open-label dose-escalation trial of ivuxolimab. The trial enrolled adults with locally advanced or metastatic head and neck squamous cell, hepatocellular, melanoma or renal cell carcinoma. CD4+ and CD8+ T cells were sorted separately from peripheral blood before TCR sequencing.

The source of this sequence is an adult with an advanced solid tumor such as melanoma, head and neck, liver or kidney cancer. The material was CD4+ or CD8+ T cells sorted from blood, obtained in a trial of the OX40 agonist ivuxolimab. The rearranged chain carries TRBV7-2 and TRBJ2-5; the D gene is perhaps TRBD2, on 6 matching bases. The CDR3 region has the sequence CASSLVRDPPDREQYF. At the DNA level, the sequence is TGTGCCAGCAGCTTAGTCCGGGACCCTCCAGATCGGGAGCAGTACTTC.